The clone carrying this T cell receptor (beta chain) has a single count. The assay was immunoSEQ multiplex PCR, and TCRdb's table has in-frame clones only and misses some. The table includes 250,000 to 300,000 clones, roughly nine tenths detected once. During active infection, Seattle patients enrolled and were then monitored through disease. These data are taken from a study of blood T cell repertoires in COVID-19. Study-level background: COVID-19 samples from acute and convalescent phases originated in the United States, Italy and Spain.

The sequence was obtained from a woman aged 25 to 39 with COVID-19, enrolled during active disease. The source material was peripheral blood.

CDR3 sequence: CAATSERGTGELFF. CDR3 in DNA: TGTGCCGCAACTAGCGAGAGGGGAACCGGGGAGCTGTTTTTT. The genes are TRBV10-3 and TRBJ2-2; 7 bases align to TRBD2. The germline V gene encodes CDR1 ENHRY and CDR2 SYGVKD. CDR3 length: 14 amino acids. J was trimmed by 5 bases and V by 11 bases; bases with no gene match: 11.